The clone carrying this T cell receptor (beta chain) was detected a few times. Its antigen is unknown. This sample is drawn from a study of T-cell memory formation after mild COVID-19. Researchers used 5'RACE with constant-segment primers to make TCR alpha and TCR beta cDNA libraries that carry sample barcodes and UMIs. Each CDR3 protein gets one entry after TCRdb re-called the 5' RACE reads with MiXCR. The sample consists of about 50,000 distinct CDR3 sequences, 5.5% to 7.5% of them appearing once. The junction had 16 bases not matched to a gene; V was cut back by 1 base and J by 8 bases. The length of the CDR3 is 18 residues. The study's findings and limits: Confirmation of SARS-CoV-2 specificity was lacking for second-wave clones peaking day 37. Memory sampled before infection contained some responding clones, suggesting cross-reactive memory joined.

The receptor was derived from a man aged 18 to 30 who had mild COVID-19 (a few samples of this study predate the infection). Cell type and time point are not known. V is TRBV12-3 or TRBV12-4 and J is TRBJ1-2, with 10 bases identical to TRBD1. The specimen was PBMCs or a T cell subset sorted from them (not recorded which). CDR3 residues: CASSLGAGGTGAAWGYTF. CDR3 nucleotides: TGTGCCAGCAGTTTAGGGGCTGGCGGGACAGGGGCGGCTTGGGGCTACACCTTC.